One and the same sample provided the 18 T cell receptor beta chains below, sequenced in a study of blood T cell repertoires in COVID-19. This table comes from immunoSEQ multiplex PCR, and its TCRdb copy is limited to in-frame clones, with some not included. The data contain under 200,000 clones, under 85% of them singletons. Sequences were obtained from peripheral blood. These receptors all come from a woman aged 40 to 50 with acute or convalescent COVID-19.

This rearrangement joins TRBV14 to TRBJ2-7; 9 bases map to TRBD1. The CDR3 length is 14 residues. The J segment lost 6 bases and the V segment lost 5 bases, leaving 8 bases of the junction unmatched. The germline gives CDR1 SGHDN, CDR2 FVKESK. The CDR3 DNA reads TGTGCCAGCAGCAGCCGGGACAGGGCCCTCGAGCAGTACTTC. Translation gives CASSSRDRALEQYF. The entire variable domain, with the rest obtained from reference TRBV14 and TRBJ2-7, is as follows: EAGVTQFPSHSVIEKGQTVTLRCDPISGHDNLYWYRRVMGKEIKFLLHFVKESKQDESGMPNNRFLAERTGGTYSTLKVQPAELEDSGVYFCASSSRDRALEQYFGPGTRLTVT.

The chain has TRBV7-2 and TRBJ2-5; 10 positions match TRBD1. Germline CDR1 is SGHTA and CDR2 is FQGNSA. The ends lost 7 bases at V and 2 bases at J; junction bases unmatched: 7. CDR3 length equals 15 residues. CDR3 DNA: TGTGCCAGCACCCTAAGACAGGGGGCTCAAGAGACCCAGTACTTC. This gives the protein CASTLRQGAQETQYF.

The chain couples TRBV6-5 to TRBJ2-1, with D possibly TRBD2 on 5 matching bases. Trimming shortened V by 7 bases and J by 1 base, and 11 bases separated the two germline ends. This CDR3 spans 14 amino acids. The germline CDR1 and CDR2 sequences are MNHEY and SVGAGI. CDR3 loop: CASKVLESYNEQFF. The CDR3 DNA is TGTGCCAGCAAGGTACTAGAGTCCTACAATGAGCAGTTCTTC.

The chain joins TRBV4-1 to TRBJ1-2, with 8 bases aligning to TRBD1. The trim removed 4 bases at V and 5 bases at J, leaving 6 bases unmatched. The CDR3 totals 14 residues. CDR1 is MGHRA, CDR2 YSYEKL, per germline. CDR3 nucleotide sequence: TGCGCCAGCAGCCCCCGACAGGGGCTTTATGGCTACACCTTC. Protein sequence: CASSPRQGLYGYTF.

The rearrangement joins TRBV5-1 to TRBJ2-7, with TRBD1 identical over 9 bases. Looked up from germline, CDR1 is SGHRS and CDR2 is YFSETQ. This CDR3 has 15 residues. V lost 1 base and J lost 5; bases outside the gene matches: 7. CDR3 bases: TGCGCCAGCAGCTTGATAGGGACAGGGAACCACGAGCAGTACTTC. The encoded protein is CASSLIGTGNHEQYF.

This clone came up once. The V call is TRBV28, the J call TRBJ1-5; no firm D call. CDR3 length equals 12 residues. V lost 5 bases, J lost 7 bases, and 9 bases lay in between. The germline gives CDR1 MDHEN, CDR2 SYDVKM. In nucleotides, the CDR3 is TGTGCCAGCAGTGAGGGTCCACAGCCCCAGCATTTT. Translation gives CASSEGPQPQHF.

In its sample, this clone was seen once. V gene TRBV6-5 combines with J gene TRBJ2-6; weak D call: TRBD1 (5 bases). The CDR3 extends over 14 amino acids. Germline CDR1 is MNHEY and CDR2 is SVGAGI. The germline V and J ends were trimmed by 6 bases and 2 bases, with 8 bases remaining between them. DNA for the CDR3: TGTGCCAGCAGCCAGGGAACTGGGGCCAACGTCCTGACTTTC. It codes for CASSQGTGANVLTF.

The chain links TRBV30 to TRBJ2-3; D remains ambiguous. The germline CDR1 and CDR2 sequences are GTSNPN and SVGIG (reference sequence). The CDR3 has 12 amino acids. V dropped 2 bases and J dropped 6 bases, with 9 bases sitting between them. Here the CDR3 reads CAWSPLGDTQYF. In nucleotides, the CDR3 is TGTGCCTGGAGTCCCCTGGGCGATACGCAGTATTTT. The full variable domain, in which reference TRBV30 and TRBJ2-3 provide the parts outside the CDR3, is SQTIHQWPATLVQPVGSPLSLECTVEGTSNPNLYWYRQAAGRGLQLLFYSVGIGQISSEVPQNLSASRPQDRQFILSSKKLLLSDSGFYLCAWSPLGDTQYFGPGTRLTVL.

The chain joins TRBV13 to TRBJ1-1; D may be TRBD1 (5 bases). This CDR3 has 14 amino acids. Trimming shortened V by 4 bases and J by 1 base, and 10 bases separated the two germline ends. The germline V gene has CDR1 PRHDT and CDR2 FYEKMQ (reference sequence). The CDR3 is CASSWGGTNTEAFF. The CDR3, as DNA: TGTGCCAGCAGCTGGGGGGGAACGAACACTGAAGCTTTCTTT. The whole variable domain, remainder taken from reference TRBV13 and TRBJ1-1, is AAGVIQSPRHLIKEKRETATLKCYPIPRHDTVYWYQQGPGQDPQFLISFYEKMQSDKGSIPDRFSAQQFSDYHSELNMSSLELGDSALYFCASSWGGTNTEAFFGQGTRLTVV.

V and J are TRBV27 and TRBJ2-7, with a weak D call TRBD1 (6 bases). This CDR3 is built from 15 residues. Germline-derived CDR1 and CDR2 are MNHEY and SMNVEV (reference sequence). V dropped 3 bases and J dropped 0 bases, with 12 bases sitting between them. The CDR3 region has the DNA TGTGCCAGCAGTTTTGGTAGGGGGAGCTCCTACGAGCAGTACTTC. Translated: CASSFGRGSSYEQYF.

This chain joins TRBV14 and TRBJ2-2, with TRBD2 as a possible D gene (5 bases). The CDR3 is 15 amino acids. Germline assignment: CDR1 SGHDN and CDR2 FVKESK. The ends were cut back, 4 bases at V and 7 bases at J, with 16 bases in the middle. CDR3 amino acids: CASSRSGEFGGELFF. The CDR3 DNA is TGTGCCAGCAGCCGTTCCGGGGAATTTGGCGGGGAGCTGTTTTTT.

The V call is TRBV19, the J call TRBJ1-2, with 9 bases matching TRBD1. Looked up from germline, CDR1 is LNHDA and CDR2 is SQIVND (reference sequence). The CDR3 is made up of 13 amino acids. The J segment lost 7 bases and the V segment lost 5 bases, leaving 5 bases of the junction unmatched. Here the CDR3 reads CASSRGTGIGYTF. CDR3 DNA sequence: TGTGCCAGTAGTCGCGGGACAGGGATTGGCTACACCTTC.

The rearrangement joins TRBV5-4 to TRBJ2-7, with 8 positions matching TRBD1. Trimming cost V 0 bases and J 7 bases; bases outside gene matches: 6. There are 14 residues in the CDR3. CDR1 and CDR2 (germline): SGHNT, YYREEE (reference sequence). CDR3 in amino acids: CASSLGGQGVEQYF. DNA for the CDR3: TGTGCCAGCAGCTTGGGAGGACAGGGAGTAGAGCAGTACTTC.

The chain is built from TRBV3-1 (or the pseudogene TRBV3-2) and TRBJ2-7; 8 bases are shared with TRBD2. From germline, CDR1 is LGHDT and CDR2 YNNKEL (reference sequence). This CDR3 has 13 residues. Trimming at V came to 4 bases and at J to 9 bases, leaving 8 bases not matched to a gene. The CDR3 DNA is TGTGCCAGCAGCCCCAGCGGGGGTGCGGGGCAGTACTTC. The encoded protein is CASSPSGGAGQYF.

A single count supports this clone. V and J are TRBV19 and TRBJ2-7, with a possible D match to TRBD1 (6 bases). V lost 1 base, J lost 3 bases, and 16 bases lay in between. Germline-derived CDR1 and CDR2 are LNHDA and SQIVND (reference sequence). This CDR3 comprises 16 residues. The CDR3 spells CASSIVAGVNFYEQYF. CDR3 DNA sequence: TGTGCCAGTAGTATAGTGGCAGGGGTGAACTTCTACGAGCAGTACTTC.

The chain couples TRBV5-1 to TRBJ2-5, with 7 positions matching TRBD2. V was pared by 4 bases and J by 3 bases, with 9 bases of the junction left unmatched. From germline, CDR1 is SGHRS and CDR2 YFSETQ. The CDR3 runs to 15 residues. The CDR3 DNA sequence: TGCGCCAGCAGCCCCTTTCCGGGAGGAGAAGAGACCCAGTACTTC. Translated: CASSPFPGGEETQYF.

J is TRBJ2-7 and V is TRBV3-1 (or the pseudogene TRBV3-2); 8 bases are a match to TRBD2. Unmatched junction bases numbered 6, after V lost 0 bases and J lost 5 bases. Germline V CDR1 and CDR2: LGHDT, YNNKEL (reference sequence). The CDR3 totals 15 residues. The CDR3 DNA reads TGTGCCAGCAGCCAAGATCAAGGGACTAGAGACGAGCAGTACTTC. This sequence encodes CASSQDQGTRDEQYF.

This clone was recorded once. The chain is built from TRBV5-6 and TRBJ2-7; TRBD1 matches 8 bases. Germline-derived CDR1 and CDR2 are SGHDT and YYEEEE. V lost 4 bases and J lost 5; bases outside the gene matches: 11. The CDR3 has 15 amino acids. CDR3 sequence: CASSIAGGGIDEQYF. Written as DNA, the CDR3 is TGTGCCAGCAGCATTGCAGGGGGCGGGATAGACGAGCAGTACTTC.